This T cell receptor (beta chain) was retrieved from a study of control samples from healthy donors and cancer patients. This CDR3 spans 15 amino acids. Germline lookup yields CDR1 SGDLS and CDR2 YYNGEE. Trimming shortened V by 4 bases and J by 5 bases, and 18 bases separated the two germline ends. Assay: immunoSEQ multiplex PCR; the TCRdb copy retains only in-frame clones and omits some. The table includes about 180,000 clones, nearly 90% detected once. The origin of this receptor is a woman aged 45-59 years in good health. What was sequenced was blood. The chain employs TRBV9 and TRBJ1-1; D might be TRBD1 (6 bases). The CDR3 coding sequence is TGTGCCAGCAGCATAGGAAGGACAGCGGGGACTGAAGCTTTCTTT. Amino acid sequence: CASSIGRTAGTEAFF.